The 21 T cell receptor beta chains in this list originate from one sample, sequenced in a study of response to subunit inactivated influenza vaccine. TCRdb recomputed calls from the RT-PCR reads with MiXCR, one row per CDR3 protein. The data show roughly 500,000 distinct CDR3 sequences, with about 25% seen just once and approximately 2% held by the top ten. Sequencing was performed on CD4+ T cells sorted from PBMCs, taken around 5 days after vaccination. All receptors come from a man aged 45 to 65 who received an inactivated influenza vaccine.

This clonotype was detected a few times. The chain carries TRBV29-1 and TRBJ1-2; D is uncertain. V lost 7 bases and J 3 bases, leaving 9 bases between the germline ends. This CDR3 comprises 11 residues. Germline CDR1 reads SQVTM; CDR2 reads ANQGSEA. For the CDR3, the DNA is TGCAGCGGTCTCGACTACTATGGCTACACCTTC. Its translation is CSGLDYYGYTF.

CDR3 sequence (DNA): TGCAGTGCTAGAGATCGGGTGGGAGGGGAGACCCAGTACTTC. Translated: CSARDRVGGETQYF. V gene TRBV20-1 combines with J gene TRBJ2-5, with 7 bases aligning to TRBD2. The V and J ends lost 0 bases and 5 bases, in that order; junction bases with no gene match: 6. Germline loops: CDR1 DFQATT, CDR2 SNEGSKA (reference sequence). The CDR3 runs to 14 residues.

This clonotype has more than one count but fewer than ten. The V call is TRBV5-1, the J call TRBJ2-3, with a possible D match to TRBD2 (6 bases). From germline, CDR1 is SGHRS and CDR2 YFSETQ. V dropped 7 bases and J dropped 3 bases, with 15 bases sitting between them. The CDR3 is made up of 14 amino acids. CDR3 sequence reads: CASGMAGRTDTQYF. In DNA form, the CDR3 reads TGCGCCAGCGGCATGGCGGGAAGGACAGATACGCAGTATTTT.

J is TRBJ2-5 and V is TRBV5-6; D possibly corresponds to TRBD2 (6 bases). Trimming shortened V by 3 bases and J by 6 bases, and 15 bases separated the two germline ends. Germline V gene data show CDR1 as SGHDT and CDR2 as YYEEEE. The CDR3 has 14 residues. The CDR3 region has the DNA TGTGCCAGCAGCTCCCACGCGGGGTGGAAGACCCAGTACTTC. Translating it yields CASSSHAGWKTQYF. Variable domain in full (rest from reference TRBV5-6 and TRBJ2-5): DAGVTQSPTHLIKTRGQQVTLRCSPKSGHDTVSWYQQALGQGPQFIFQYYEEEERQRGNFPDRFSGHQFPNYSSELNVNALLLGDSALYLCASSSHAGWKTQYFGPGTRLLVL.

This clonotype was counted at least ten times. The chain employs TRBV6-2 or TRBV6-3 and TRBJ2-6; D gene uncertain. V was cut by 2 bases and J by 0 bases, with 5 bases left in between. This CDR3 has 15 amino acids. The V gene's germline CDR1 is MNHEY and CDR2 SVGEGT. The CDR3: CASSYDGSGANVLTF. The DNA of the CDR3 is TGTGCCAGCAGTTACGACGGCTCTGGGGCCAACGTCCTGACTTTC.

The rearrangement uses TRBV28 and TRBJ2-5; TRBD1 might be the D (7 bases). Germline V gene lookup returns CDR1 MDHEN and CDR2 SYDVKM. This CDR3 is 14 amino acids long. Trimming took off 3 bases at V and 5 bases at J, with 13 bases between the two ends. CDR3 in amino acids: CASSFGGGGETQYF. The CDR3 coding sequence is TGTGCCAGCAGTTTCGGAGGGGGCGGGGAGACCCAGTACTTC.

About this clonotype itself: One end of the junction does not line up with germline, which may come from a read error. The V and J genes are TRBV29-1 and TRBJ2-7; possibly TRBD2 for D (5 bases). The germline CDR1 and CDR2 sequences are SQVTM and ANQGSEA. This CDR3 has 12 amino acids. CDR3 protein: CSVYTDFYEQSF. In DNA form, the CDR3 reads TGCAGCGTTTACACGGACTTCTACGAGCAGTCCTTC.

The chain employs TRBV5-1 and TRBJ2-1; 10 nucleotides align to TRBD2. Trimming took 6 bases from V and 6 from J; bases not matched to a gene: 12. The CDR3 extends over 16 amino acids. Germline CDR1 and CDR2: SGHRS and YFSETQ. The CDR3 region is CASNNRGTSDANEQFF. In DNA, the CDR3 is TGCGCCAGCAACAATCGGGGGACTAGCGATGCCAATGAGCAGTTCTTC.

This clonotype was picked up many times. In nucleotides, the CDR3 is TGTGCCAGCAGCCAAGTGCGGACAGGGACGAACACCGGGGAGCTGTTTTTT. It yields the protein CASSQVRTGTNTGELFF. The gene calls are TRBV4-2 and TRBJ2-2, with 8 bases matching TRBD1. CDR3 size: 17 residues. The junction had 4 bases not matched to a gene; V was cut back by 1 base and J by 0 bases. Germline V gene lookup returns CDR1 LGHNA and CDR2 YNFKEQ.

This sequence joins TRBV21-1 and TRBJ2-2; TRBD2, the table's D call, lacks a check against the DNA. TRBV21-1 is shown as a pseudogene. The CDR3 spans 17 residues. The CDR3 reads CASQDQKASCNTGELFF. The DNA for the CDR3 is TGTGCCAGCCAGGACCAAAAGGCTAGCTGTAACACCGGGGAGCTGTTTTTT.

The CDR3 sequence: CASSLPGAPNEKLFF. CDR3 nucleotides: TGCGCCAGCAGCCTACCAGGGGCGCCTAATGAAAAACTGTTTTTT. The chain is built from TRBV5-1 and TRBJ1-4; D is possibly TRBD1 (6 bases). This CDR3 has 15 residues. From germline, CDR1 is SGHRS and CDR2 YFSETQ. The V end was cut by 4 bases, the J end by 3 bases, with 13 bases between. The whole variable domain, remainder taken from reference TRBV5-1 and TRBJ1-4, is KAGVTQTPRYLIKTRGQQVTLSCSPISGHRSVSWYQQTPGQGLQFLFEYFSETQRNKGNFPGRFSGRQFSNSRSEMNVSTLELGDSALYLCASSLPGAPNEKLFFGSGTQLSVL.

This clonotype was detected a few times. The chain links TRBV5-1 to TRBJ2-3; 12 bases agree with TRBD1. The length of the CDR3 is 15 residues. After removal of 5 bases from V and 6 bases from J, the junction contained 7 bases not matched to a gene. Germline assignment: CDR1 SGHRS and CDR2 YFSETQ. The CDR3 DNA reads as TGCGCCAGCAGGTCCGGGACAGGGGGCCCTGATACGCAGTATTTT. Its protein product is CASRSGTGGPDTQYF.

This clonotype has just a few counts. The gene calls are TRBV28 and TRBJ2-7, with D perhaps TRBD2 (5 bases). Per germline, CDR1 MDHEN and CDR2 SYDVKM. V was pared by 7 bases and J by 3 bases, with 10 bases between. This CDR3 is 12 amino acids long. CDR3 protein: CASTIGDYEQYF. Here the CDR3 DNA reads TGTGCCAGCACCATCGGGGACTACGAGCAGTACTTC. Drawing the rest from reference TRBV28 and TRBJ2-7, the complete variable domain is DVKVTQSSRYLVKRTGEKVFLECVQDMDHENMFWYRQDPGLGLRLIYFSYDVKMKEKGDIPEGYSVSREKKERFSLILESASTNQTSMYLCASTIGDYEQYFGPGTRLTVT.

This clonotype was found a few times. The rearrangement uses TRBV4-3 and TRBJ2-4, with 10 bases identical to TRBD1. The CDR3 has 16 residues. Germline V gene sequence: CDR1 LGHNA, CDR2 YSLEER. J gave up 7 bases and V 0 bases, and 6 bases lay outside the gene matches. CDR3 residues: CASSQEEPGQGNIQYF. Written as DNA, the CDR3 is TGCGCCAGCAGCCAAGAAGAACCGGGACAGGGGAACATTCAGTACTTC.

The chain joins TRBV10-3 to TRBJ2-3; D might be TRBD2 (6 bases). The CDR3 has 14 amino acids. Germline CDR1 is ENHRY and CDR2 is SYGVKD. Trimming left V 6 bases short and J 0 bases short, with 10 bases between. This CDR3 reads CAIRGGTSTDTQYF. CDR3 bases: TGTGCCATCAGGGGAGGAACTAGCACAGATACGCAGTATTTT.

The chain links TRBV7-2 to TRBJ2-5; unclear D gene. The V end lost 4 bases, the J end lost 1 base, and 7 bases lay between the germline ends. Germline V CDR1 and CDR2: SGHTA, FQGNSA. The CDR3 has 13 residues. The CDR3 region is CASSSRAQETQYF. The DNA of the CDR3 is TGTGCCAGCAGCTCACGGGCCCAAGAGACCCAGTACTTC.

Only a few counts were recorded for this clonotype. This rearrangement joins TRBV29-1 to TRBJ2-1; D remains ambiguous. V was cut by 5 bases and J by 4 bases, with 9 bases left in between. In germline, CDR1 is SQVTM, CDR2 ANQGSEA. The CDR3 sequence is 12 residues long. This chain's CDR3 is CSVIRYYNEQFF. The CDR3 nucleotides read TGCAGCGTTATCCGATATTACAATGAGCAGTTCTTC.

The chain combines TRBV10-3 with TRBJ1-2, with TRBD1 as a possible D gene (6 bases). The germline V gene encodes CDR1 ENHRY and CDR2 SYGVKD. Trimming took off 10 bases at V and 9 bases at J, with 21 bases between the two ends. This CDR3 region has 13 residues. In DNA form, the CDR3 reads TGTGCCACCCAGAGGGACATCGGAGGGAGCTACACCTTC. This gives the protein CATQRDIGGSYTF.

The chain combines TRBV12-3 or TRBV12-4 with TRBJ2-2; D is possibly TRBD1 (6 bases). The germline V and J ends were trimmed by 3 bases and 5 bases, with 13 bases remaining between them. The CDR3 loop spans 15 amino acids. This CDR3 is CASSFSRGLTGELFF. CDR3 DNA sequence: TGTGCCAGCAGTTTTTCCAGGGGTTTGACCGGGGAGCTGTTTTTT.

The chain combines TRBV5-1 with TRBJ2-1; D perhaps matches TRBD2 (6 bases). Germline V lookup: CDR1 SGHRS, CDR2 YFSETQ. Trimming pared 1 base from V and 6 bases from J, leaving 11 bases between. The CDR3 is 14 residues long. The CDR3 nucleotides read TGCGCCAGCAGCTTGCGGGACTCCGGCAATGAGCAGTTCTTC. It is translated as CASSLRDSGNEQFF.

This clonotype was counted many times. This rearrangement joins TRBV7-3 to TRBJ2-7, with 10 positions matching TRBD1. This CDR3 region has 16 residues. V lost 1 base to trimming and J lost 7 bases; unmatched junction nucleotides: 10. Germline CDR1 is SGHTA and CDR2 is FQGTGA. In nucleotides, the CDR3 is TGTGCCAGCAGCTTAAATTATGGGACAGGGGCCCAGGAGCAGTACTTC. Amino acid sequence: CASSLNYGTGAQEQYF.